A single T cell receptor beta chain is shown here with its context. The table lists this clonotype with many counts. The antigen this receptor binds is unknown. The sample holds no much larger clone one base away, and base qualities are not on file. Library construction relied on RT-PCR. TCRdb records NextSeq 550 as the sequencer. The raw public reads went through TCRdb reprocessing: fastp at Q25, MiXCR clone calling, in-frame beta chains kept. Rows are unified per CDR3 protein, each entry keeping the most common DNA and genes. The sample table contains tens of thousands of distinct CDR3 sequences; only one count was recorded for approximately 5.2% of them. The ten largest clones represent around 2.6% of the sample. The data stem from a study of patients and donors after allogeneic stem cell transplantation (dated by TCRdb to 2019 to 2021). According to the germline V gene, CDR1 reads SNHLY and CDR2 reads FYNNEI. V gives up 10 bases and J gives up 2 bases, and the segment between their germline ends measures 15 bases. The CDR3 runs 14 residues from the cysteine to the phenylalanine. Just CDR3 DNA is preserved here, 42 bases in frame from base 1.

This TCR was sampled from a human donor who was either an allogeneic HSCT recipient or a stem cell or donor lymphocyte infusion donor (not recorded which). It is not recorded whose cells these are; they may come from a transplant donor. The chain joins TRBV2 to TRBJ2-1, with no confidently assigned D gene. The sequenced sample was blood, either unsorted or a sorted T cell fraction (not recorded which). The CDR3 loop reads CATQMDPTYNEQFF. The DNA sequence reads TGTGCCACCCAAATGGACCCAACCTACAATGAGCAGTTCTTC.